Following are 32 T cell receptor beta chains from one sample sequenced in a study of T cell clones after liver transplantation (dated by TCRdb to the late 2010s). The library was obtained by the immunoSEQ multiplex PCR assay. The table comes from immuneACCESS by way of TCRdb, which keeps in-frame sequences with V and J called. Part of the clones is missing from these tables; in studies checked, under half for an unresolved V gene and the rest for unknown reasons. The sample table records fewer than 110,000 clones; about 80% of these occur just once. The ten largest clones add up to roughly 3.1% of the sample. Source: CD4+ T cells from blood, taken around 44 months after liver transplant. Source of these receptors: a human patient who received a liver transplant. After a transplant, some of the T cells may come from the graft donor.

The chain has TRBV28 and TRBJ1-6, with TRBD1 identical over 12 bases. After removal of 5 bases from V and 13 bases from J, the junction contained 18 bases not matched to a gene. CDR3 size: 18 residues. Germline CDR1 MDHEN, CDR2 SYDVKM. The CDR3 DNA follows: TGTGCCAGCAGTGTTCCGGGACAGGGGGCTTTCAGGGGGTCGCCCCTCCACTTT. Translation: CASSVPGQGAFRGSPLHF.

The gene calls are TRBV10-3 and TRBJ1-5; 7 bases align to TRBD1. Per the germline V gene, CDR1 is ENHRY and CDR2 is SYGVKD. Germline trimming cut 6 bases from V and 4 bases from J; bases unmatched to any gene: 6. The CDR3 totals 14 residues. For the CDR3, the DNA is TGTGCCATCAGAGGGACAGATTTTAATCAGCCCCAGCATTTT. Its protein product is CAIRGTDFNQPQHF.

The chain links TRBV5-4 to TRBJ2-3, with unresolved D. The CDR3 totals 14 residues. Germline loops: CDR1 SGHNT, CDR2 YYREEE (reference sequence). Between the trimmed V and J ends, which lost 0 bases and 0 bases, there was a span of 5 bases. The CDR3 sequence is CASSLEGSTDTQYF. DNA of the CDR3: TGTGCCAGCAGCTTGGAGGGCAGCACAGATACGCAGTATTTT.

This chain joins TRBV19 and TRBJ2-2; D gene unclear. Trimming left V 11 bases short and J 6 bases short, with 13 bases between. Germline CDR1 LNHDA, CDR2 SQIVND (reference sequence). The CDR3 has 12 amino acids. The CDR3 DNA follows: TGTGCCTCCTTGACTCTTCCCGGGGAGCTGTTTTTT. Translation: CASLTLPGELFF. The variable domain in full, completed from reference TRBV19 and TRBJ2-2, reads DGGITQSPKYLFRKEGQNVTLSCEQNLNHDAMYWYRQDPGQGLRLIYYSQIVNDFQKGDIAEGYSVSREKKESFPLTVTSAQKNPTAFYLCASLTLPGELFFGEGSRLTVL.

V is TRBV27 and J is TRBJ2-1, with D perhaps TRBD1 or TRBD2 (6 bases each). Germline CDR1 and CDR2: MNHEY and SMNVEV (reference sequence). The CDR3 is 15 residues long. Trimming cost V 3 bases and J 8 bases, with 17 bases left between them. CDR3: CASSFWTDPGDEQFF. For the CDR3, the DNA is TGTGCCAGCAGTTTTTGGACAGACCCGGGAGATGAGCAGTTCTTC.

This clone was seen a few times. The chain employs TRBV5-1 and TRBJ1-1, with a tentative D call TRBD1 (5 bases). Per germline, CDR1 SGHRS and CDR2 YFSETQ. This CDR3 is 14 amino acids long. The germline V and J ends were trimmed by 3 bases and 5 bases, with 14 bases remaining between them. In DNA, the CDR3 is TGCGCCAGCAGCTCTCTCTTGGGGGGGACTGAAGCTTTCTTT. As protein: CASSSLLGGTEAFF.

The genes are TRBV29-1 and TRBJ2-3; tentatively, D is TRBD2 (5 bases). Germline loops: CDR1 SQVTM, CDR2 ANQGSEA. The V and J ends lost 4 bases and 0 bases respectively, with 11 bases between them. This CDR3 is 14 amino acids long. The CDR3 reads CSVGLAASTDTQYF. CDR3 bases: TGCAGCGTTGGGCTAGCAGCTAGCACAGATACGCAGTATTTT.

This clone was recorded only once. Other DNA sequences in this sample translate to the same CDR3. DNA of the CDR3: TGTGCCAGCAGTTCAATTGGGACAGCCCTCTATGGCTACACCTTC. Its protein product is CASSSIGTALYGYTF. V and J are TRBV28 and TRBJ1-2; 7 bases line up with TRBD1. This CDR3 has 15 amino acids. CDR1 is MDHEN, CDR2 SYDVKM, per germline. The trim removed 4 bases at V and 4 bases at J, leaving 9 bases unmatched.

Of note for this clone: The junction departs from the called germline gene at one end, perhaps through a read error. The chain joins TRBV11-3 to TRBJ2-3, with TRBD2 identical over 10 bases. The CDR3 totals 16 residues. Germline CDR1 is SGHNT and CDR2 is YENEEA. CDR3 nucleotides: TGTGCCAGCAGCCTAGAGGGTAGCGGGGGGTTGGATACGCAGTATTTT. Residues: CASSLEGSGGLDTQYF.

V and J are TRBV4-3 and TRBJ2-5; D is perhaps TRBD1 or TRBD2 (5 bases each). Trimming pared 3 bases from V and 4 bases from J, leaving 15 bases between. The CDR3 has 15 residues. CDR1 is LGHNA, CDR2 YSLEER, per germline. This CDR3 is CASSHGTLEVETQYF. In DNA form, the CDR3 reads TGCGCCAGCAGCCACGGGACCCTAGAGGTAGAGACCCAGTACTTC.

The CDR3 protein is CASSSGALYGYTF. The DNA of the CDR3 is TGTGCCAGCAGTTCAGGGGCGCTTTATGGCTACACCTTC. This chain connects TRBV27 to TRBJ1-2, with D possibly TRBD1 on 6 matching bases. Trimming removed 4 bases at V and 5 bases at J, with 11 bases between. Germline loops: CDR1 MNHEY, CDR2 SMNVEV (reference sequence). CDR3 length equals 13 residues.

V and J are TRBV9 and TRBJ2-1; 8 bases match TRBD1. V was clipped by 0 bases and J by 16 bases; unmatched bases: 9. Germline CDR1 is SGDLS and CDR2 is YYNGEE. This CDR3 is built from 13 residues. The DNA of the CDR3 is TGTGCCAGCAGCGTAGTACCGGTGGACAGGGTTTTCTTC. Residues: CASSVVPVDRVFF.

The chain combines TRBV5-1 with TRBJ2-6; D might be TRBD1 or TRBD2, each matching 5 bases. Trimming pared 4 bases from V and 2 bases from J, leaving 16 bases between. The germline gives CDR1 SGHRS, CDR2 YFSETQ. The CDR3 is 17 residues long. CDR3 coding DNA: TGCGCCAGCAGCACCGGGGACGGCGGCACTGGGGCCAACGTCCTGACTTTC. It specifies CASSTGDGGTGANVLTF.

The J gene is TRBJ2-7, the V gene TRBV7-9; D is undetermined. The germline V gene encodes CDR1 SEHNR and CDR2 FQNEAQ (reference sequence). There are 15 residues in the CDR3. Trimming removed 4 bases at V and 4 bases at J, with 17 bases between. CDR3 DNA sequence: TGTGCCAGCAGCTCCAGAGACCACCCCCCGTACGAGCAGTACTTC. Translation gives CASSSRDHPPYEQYF.

This clone was seen a handful of times. This CDR3 is CASSLGHLTGELFF. In DNA form, the CDR3 reads TGTGCCAGCAGCTTAGGACACCTCACCGGGGAGCTGTTTTTT. J is TRBJ2-2 and V is TRBV7-9; no definite D call. Germline values: CDR1 SEHNR, CDR2 FQNEAQ (reference sequence). Trimming shortened V by 1 base and J by 4 bases, and 7 bases separated the two germline ends. This CDR3 has 14 amino acids.

This clone was picked up one time. The CDR3 loop reads CASSEAYTEAFF. Here the CDR3 DNA reads TGTGCCAGCAGTGAAGCGTACACTGAAGCTTTCTTT. This rearrangement joins TRBV25-1 to TRBJ1-1, with D unresolved. Germline V gene sequence: CDR1 MGHDK, CDR2 SYGVNS. This CDR3 is built from 12 residues. The V end was cut by 2 bases, the J end by 3 bases, with 4 bases between.

This clone came up once. V usage is TRBV27 and J usage is TRBJ2-2, with D possibly being TRBD1 (6 bases). Between the trimmed V and J ends, which lost 4 bases and 4 bases, there was a span of 13 bases. The CDR3 length is 15 residues. Germline CDR1 MNHEY, CDR2 SMNVEV (reference sequence). The CDR3 reads CASSYRDRSTGELFF. The CDR3 DNA sequence: TGTGCCAGCAGTTATAGAGACAGGAGCACCGGGGAGCTGTTTTTT.

This clone came up once. The chain uses TRBV6-1 and TRBJ1-1; D possibly corresponds to TRBD1 (6 bases). The CDR3 loop spans 14 amino acids. The germline gives CDR1 MNHNS, CDR2 SASEGT. V lost 7 bases and J 5 bases, leaving 17 bases between the germline ends. Written as DNA, the CDR3 is TGTGCCAGCACCCTGGGGGGGCGAAGAACTGAAGCTTTCTTT. Translating gives CASTLGGRRTEAFF.

V is TRBV5-1 and J is TRBJ1-1; D might be TRBD1 (5 bases). The CDR3 runs to 16 residues. The germline V and J ends were trimmed by 0 bases and 6 bases, with 18 bases remaining between them. Germline CDR1 and CDR2: SGHRS and YFSETQ. As DNA, the CDR3 is TGCGCCAGCAGCTTGGAGGGACCAAAAAGGTCCCCTGAAGCTTTCTTT. Translation: CASSLEGPKRSPEAFF.

Comment on this clone: The same CDR3 can be traced to other DNA sequences in this sample. The chain is built from TRBV5-1 and TRBJ2-1; 7 bases agree with TRBD2. J was trimmed by 2 bases and V by 0 bases; bases with no gene match: 2. The germline V gene has CDR1 SGHRS and CDR2 YFSETQ. This CDR3 contains 15 residues. In DNA, the CDR3 is TGCGCCAGCAGCTTGGTGAGCGGGGCCTACAATGAGCAGTTCTTC. Protein sequence: CASSLVSGAYNEQFF.

The V gene is TRBV7-9, the J gene TRBJ2-1; no reliable D call. The CDR3 consists of 11 residues. Germline lookup yields CDR1 SEHNR and CDR2 FQNEAQ (reference sequence). Between the trimmed V and J ends, which lost 2 bases and 5 bases, there was a span of 1 base. CDR3 in amino acids: CASSLNNEQFF. DNA for the CDR3: TGTGCCAGCAGCTTAAACAATGAGCAGTTCTTC.

V is TRBV10-1 and J is TRBJ2-3; no clear D gene. Germline V gene sequence: CDR1 WNHNN, CDR2 SYGVQD (reference sequence). V gave up 6 bases and J gave up 2 bases, with 12 bases separating them. The CDR3 sequence is 14 residues long. In DNA form, the CDR3 reads TGCGCCAGCAGCCAATCCACGTTCACAGATACGCAGTATTTT. Protein product: CASSQSTFTDTQYF.

This clone is medium-sized in the sample. The rearrangement joins TRBV4-3 to TRBJ1-2; D ambiguous. This CDR3 has 16 amino acids. V lost 0 bases and J 2 bases, leaving 13 bases between the germline ends. CDR1 and CDR2 (germline): LGHNA, YSLEER. The CDR3 is CASSQDIIPGNYGYTF. The CDR3 DNA follows: TGCGCCAGCAGCCAAGACATCATCCCTGGAAACTATGGCTACACCTTC.

The chain combines TRBV29-1 with TRBJ1-2; TRBD1 aligns across 7 bases. The germline CDR1 and CDR2 sequences are SQVTM and ANQGSEA. The V segment lost 0 bases and the J segment 5 bases; nucleotides outside the gene matches: 12. The CDR3 runs to 16 residues. CDR3 amino acids: CSVEDNTPGGRYGYTF. DNA of the CDR3: TGCAGCGTTGAAGATAATACGCCAGGGGGTCGGTATGGCTACACCTTC. The whole variable domain, remainder taken from reference TRBV29-1 and TRBJ1-2, is SAVISQKPSRDICQRGTSLTIQCQVDSQVTMMFWYRQQPGQSLTLIATANQGSEATYESGFVIDKFPISRPNLTFSTLTVSNMSPEDSSIYLCSVEDNTPGGRYGYTFGSGTRLTVV.

The DNA for the CDR3 is TGCGCCAGCAGCTTGCAGGGACAGGGCCCCACAGATACGCAGTATTTT. This sequence encodes CASSLQGQGPTDTQYF. The chain recombines TRBV5-1 with TRBJ2-3, with 9 positions matching TRBD1. V shed 1 base and J 2 bases; nucleotides not matched to a gene: 5. Germline V gene lookup returns CDR1 SGHRS and CDR2 YFSETQ. The CDR3 length is 16 residues.

The gene calls are TRBV19 and TRBJ1-1, with D maybe TRBD1 (6 bases). From germline, CDR1 is LNHDA and CDR2 SQIVND (reference sequence). Trimming removed 6 bases from V and 1 base from J, with 24 bases in between. This CDR3 region has 18 residues. DNA for the CDR3: TGTGCCAGTAGCCCCGTCAGGGGCAAGGGGGGAAGGAACACTGAAGCTTTCTTT. It encodes CASSPVRGKGGRNTEAFF.

This chain uses TRBV4-2 with TRBJ2-3, with TRBD2 matching over 15 bases. Germline-derived CDR1 and CDR2 are LGHNA and YNFKEQ. Trimming at V came to 0 bases and at J to 7 bases, leaving 5 bases not matched to a gene. The CDR3 has 17 residues. Written as DNA, the CDR3 is TGTGCCAGCAGCCAAGAGGGGACTAGCGGGGGGAGGAATACGCAGTATTTT. This codes for CASSQEGTSGGRNTQYF.

The V call is TRBV7-9, the J call TRBJ1-2; D ambiguous. This CDR3 is 12 amino acids long. The V end lost 3 bases, the J end lost 4 bases, and 6 bases lay between the germline ends. CDR1 SEHNR and CDR2 FQNEAQ come from the germline V gene (reference sequence). CDR3 residues: CASSLLGYGYTF. The DNA of the CDR3 is TGTGCCAGCAGCTTGCTGGGCTATGGCTACACCTTC.

The rearrangement joins TRBV7-3 to TRBJ2-3; D possibly uses TRBD1 or TRBD2 (6 bases each). The CDR3 length is 16 residues. Germline-derived CDR1 and CDR2 are SGHTA and FQGTGA. V lost 2 bases, J lost 0 bases, and 12 bases lay in between. The CDR3 region is CASSLLPGASTDTQYF. Written as DNA, the CDR3 is TGTGCCAGCAGCTTACTCCCGGGGGCTAGCACAGATACGCAGTATTTT.

J is TRBJ1-1 and V is TRBV4-1; D possibly corresponds to TRBD1 (5 bases). This CDR3 has 15 amino acids. Germline V gives CDR1 MGHRA, CDR2 YSYEKL. Trimming removed 4 bases from V and 0 bases from J, with 12 bases in between. As DNA, the CDR3 is TGCGCCAGCAGCCCAAGACAGTGGGTGAACACTGAAGCTTTCTTT. Translating gives CASSPRQWVNTEAFF.

The V and J genes are TRBV2 and TRBJ2-5; 10 bases are shared with TRBD1. CDR1 and CDR2 from the germline V gene are SNHLY and FYNNEI. CDR3 size: 13 residues. Trimming at V came to 9 bases and at J to 5 bases, leaving 6 bases not matched to a gene. The CDR3 DNA follows: TGTGCCAGTGGGGGACAGGGGTACGAGACCCAGTACTTC. Amino acid sequence: CASGGQGYETQYF.

V is TRBV11-2 and J is TRBJ2-1, with 7 bases matching TRBD1. V lost 5 bases to trimming and J lost 4 bases; unmatched junction nucleotides: 5. The length of the CDR3 is 14 residues. Per germline, CDR1 SGHAT and CDR2 FQNNGV. CDR3 nucleotides: TGTGCCAGCAGCCCCGGGACAGTTTACAATGAGCAGTTCTTC. This encodes CASSPGTVYNEQFF.